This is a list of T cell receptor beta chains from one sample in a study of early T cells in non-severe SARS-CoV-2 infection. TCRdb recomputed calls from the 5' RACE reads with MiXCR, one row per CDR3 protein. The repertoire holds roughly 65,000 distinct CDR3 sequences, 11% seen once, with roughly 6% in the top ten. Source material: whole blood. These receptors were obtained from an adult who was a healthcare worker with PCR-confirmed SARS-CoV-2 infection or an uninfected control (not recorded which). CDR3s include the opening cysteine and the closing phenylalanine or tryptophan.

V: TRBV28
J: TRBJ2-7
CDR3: CASLGGGYEQYF

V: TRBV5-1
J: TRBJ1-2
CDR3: CASSLDTRGGYTF

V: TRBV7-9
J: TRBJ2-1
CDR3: CASSQLAGGYNEQFF

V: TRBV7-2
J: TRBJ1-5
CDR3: CASSLADGRAQHF

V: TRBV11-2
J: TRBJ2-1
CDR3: CASSQGPGTEDYNEQFF

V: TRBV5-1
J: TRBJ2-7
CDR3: CASSLDATTYYEQYF

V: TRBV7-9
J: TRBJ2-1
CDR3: CASSSGNEQFF

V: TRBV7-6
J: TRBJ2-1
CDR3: CASSLHLREAEQFF

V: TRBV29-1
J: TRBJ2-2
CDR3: CSVRDRSPELFF

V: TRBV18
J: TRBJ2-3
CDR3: CASSQTSGTDTQYF

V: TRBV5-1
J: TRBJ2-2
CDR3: CASSLWGSAPDTGELFF

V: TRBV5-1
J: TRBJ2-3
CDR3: CASSPMTGVNADTQYF

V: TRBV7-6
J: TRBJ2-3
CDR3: CASRGDQGGDTQYF

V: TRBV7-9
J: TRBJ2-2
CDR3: CASSLVPGELFF

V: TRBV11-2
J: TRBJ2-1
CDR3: CASSFWTSGLSYNEQFF

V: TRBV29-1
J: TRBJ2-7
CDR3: CSVEEGNEQYF

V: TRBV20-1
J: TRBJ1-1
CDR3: CSASRENTEAFF

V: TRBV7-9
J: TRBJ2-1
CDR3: CASSLDISSYNEQFF

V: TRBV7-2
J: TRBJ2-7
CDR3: CASSTSAYEQYF

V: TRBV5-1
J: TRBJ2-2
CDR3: CASSPIAGGDDTGELFF

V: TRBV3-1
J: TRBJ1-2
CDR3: CASSQEGQGLRGYTF

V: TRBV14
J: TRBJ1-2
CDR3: CASSQGSRGIGYTF

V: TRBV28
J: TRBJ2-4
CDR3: CASSFDLKIAKNIQYF

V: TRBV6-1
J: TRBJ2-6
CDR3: CASSAYSSGANVLTF

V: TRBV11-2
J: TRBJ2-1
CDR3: CASSFALRGSAYNEQFF

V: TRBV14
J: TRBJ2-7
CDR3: CASSHSGGTLEQYF

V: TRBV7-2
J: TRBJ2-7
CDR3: CASSLFFVREAYEQYF

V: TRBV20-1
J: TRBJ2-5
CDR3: CSAGRTSGGETQYF